This T cell receptor (beta chain) was retrieved from a study of blood T cell repertoires in COVID-19. Study summary: The origin of the acute and convalescent COVID-19 samples was the United States, Italy and Spain. Nucleic acid was either cDNA or gDNA, and it came from T cells, B-cell-depleted T cells, or PBMCs.

Germline-derived CDR1 and CDR2 are SGHRS and YFSETQ. This CDR3 region has 14 residues. Trimming left V 2 bases short and J 3 bases short, with 11 bases between. Authors' processing steps: Using reference gene primer amplification, nucleated cell counts were estimated. Here immunoSEQ multiplex PCR was the method, and the copy in TCRdb shows in-frame clones only, minus some. V and J calls and clone size are those listed in that table; D and trimming were worked out from the DNA. The repertoire holds around 200,000 clones, with around 90% as singletons. The chain has TRBV5-1 and TRBJ2-5, with a possible D match to TRBD1 (6 bases). The source is a man aged 35-49 years with active or convalescent COVID-19. Sequenced input: peripheral blood. CDR3 region: CASSFGWTEETQYF. The CDR3 DNA reads TGCGCCAGCAGCTTTGGGTGGACAGAAGAGACCCAGTACTTC.